This entry describes one TCR beta chain. Its antigen is not known. TCRdb's table, derived via immunoSEQ multiplex PCR, lists solely in-frame clones and lacks some. The repertoire holds 2 million to 2.5 million clones, with under 97% as singletons. The data are from a study of shared clonotypes between healthy human individuals. Whole-study findings and limits: Investigators expected sequencing depth to affect clonotype sharing among donors.

From CD4+ cells came CD45RA+ naive and CD45RA-negative memory subsets. The CDR3 consists of 16 residues. Between the trimmed V and J ends, which lost 1 base and 6 bases, there was a span of 17 bases. Germline V CDR1 and CDR2: SGHAT, FQNNGV. The sequenced sample consisted of naive CD4+ T cells sorted from blood. Stated subset: CD45RA+ positively selected. This chain uses TRBV11-2 with TRBJ2-3; possibly TRBD1 or TRBD2 for D (6 bases each). The sequence derives from a man in his late teens or twenties in good health. CDR3 bases: TGTGCCAGCAGCTTAGTCCGAGGAGGGGGTGGTGATACGCAGTATTTT. It codes for CASSLVRGGGGDTQYF.